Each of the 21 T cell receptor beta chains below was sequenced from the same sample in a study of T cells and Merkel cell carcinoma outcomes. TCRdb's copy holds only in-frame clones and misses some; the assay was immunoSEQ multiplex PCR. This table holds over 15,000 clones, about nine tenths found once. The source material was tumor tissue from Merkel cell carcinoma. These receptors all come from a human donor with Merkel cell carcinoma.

CDR3: CASSLGLAGEQYF. The CDR3 bases are TGTGCCAGTAGTCTGGGACTAGCTGGCGAGCAGTACTTC. The chain uses TRBV19 and TRBJ2-7; 9 bases are shared with TRBD2. The V gene's germline CDR1 is LNHDA and CDR2 SQIVND (reference sequence). V was pared by 5 bases and J by 6 bases, with 5 bases of the junction left unmatched. The CDR3 is made up of 13 amino acids.

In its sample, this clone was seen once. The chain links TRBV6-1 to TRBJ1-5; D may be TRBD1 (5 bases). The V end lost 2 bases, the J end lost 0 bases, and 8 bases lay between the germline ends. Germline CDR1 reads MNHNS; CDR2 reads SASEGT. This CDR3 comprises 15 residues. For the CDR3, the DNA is TGTGCCAGCAGTGAATCGCAGGGTAGCAATCAGCCCCAGCATTTT. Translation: CASSESQGSNQPQHF.

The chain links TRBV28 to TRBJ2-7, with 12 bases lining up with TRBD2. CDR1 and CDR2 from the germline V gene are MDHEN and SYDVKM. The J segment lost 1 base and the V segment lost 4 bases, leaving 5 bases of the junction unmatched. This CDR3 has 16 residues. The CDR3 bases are TGTGCCAGCAGTTCCCCCGGGACTAGCGGGTCCTACGAGCAGTACTTC. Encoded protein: CASSSPGTSGSYEQYF. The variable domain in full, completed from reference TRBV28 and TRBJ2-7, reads DVKVTQSSRYLVKRTGEKVFLECVQDMDHENMFWYRQDPGLGLRLIYFSYDVKMKEKGDIPEGYSVSREKKERFSLILESASTNQTSMYLCASSSPGTSGSYEQYFGPGTRLTVT.

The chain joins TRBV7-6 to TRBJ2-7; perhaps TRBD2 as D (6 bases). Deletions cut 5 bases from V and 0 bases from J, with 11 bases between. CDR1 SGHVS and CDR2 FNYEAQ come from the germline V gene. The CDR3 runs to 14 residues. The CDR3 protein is CASSPVGGSYEQYF. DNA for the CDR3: TGTGCCAGCAGCCCAGTCGGGGGCTCCTACGAGCAGTACTTC.

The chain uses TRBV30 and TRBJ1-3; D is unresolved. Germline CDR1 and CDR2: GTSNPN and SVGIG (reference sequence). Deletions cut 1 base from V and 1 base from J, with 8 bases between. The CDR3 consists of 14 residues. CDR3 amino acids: CAWSERHSGNTIYF. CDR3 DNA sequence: TGTGCCTGGAGTGAGAGACATTCTGGAAACACCATATATTTT.

The CDR3 nucleotides are TGTGCCAGCAGCCCTAGTGGACTTGGGAACACTGAAGCTTTCTTT. Translation: CASSPSGLGNTEAFF. The gene calls are TRBV28 and TRBJ1-1, with D unresolved. V gave up 6 bases and J gave up 1 base, with 15 bases separating them. The germline V gene has CDR1 MDHEN and CDR2 SYDVKM. The CDR3 extends over 15 amino acids.

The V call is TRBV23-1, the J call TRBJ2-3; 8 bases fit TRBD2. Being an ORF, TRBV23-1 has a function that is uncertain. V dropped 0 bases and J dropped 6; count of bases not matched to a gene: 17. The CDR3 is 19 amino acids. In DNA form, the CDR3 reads TGCGCCAGCAGTCAATCGATGCGGGGGGTGCTAGCGGGTCCCGATACGCAGTATTTT. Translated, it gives CASSQSMRGVLAGPDTQYF.

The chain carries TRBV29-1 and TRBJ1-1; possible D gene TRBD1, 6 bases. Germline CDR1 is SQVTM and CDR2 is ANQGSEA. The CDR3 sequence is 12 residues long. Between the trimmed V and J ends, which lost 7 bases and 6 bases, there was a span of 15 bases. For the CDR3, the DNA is TGCAGCGGGGTGCGGGGGGGCCCTGAAGCTTTCTTT. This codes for CSGVRGGPEAFF.

CDR3 sequence (DNA): TGTGCCAGTAGTACCCTATCGCGGCCCCAGCATTTT. Protein sequence: CASSTLSRPQHF. The chain links TRBV19 to TRBJ1-5, with D hard to call. Between the trimmed V and J ends, which lost 4 bases and 9 bases, there was a span of 10 bases. CDR3 length equals 12 residues. The V gene's germline CDR1 is LNHDA and CDR2 SQIVND (reference sequence). Full variable domain (outside the CDR3, taken from reference TRBV19 and TRBJ1-5): DGGITQSPKYLFRKEGQNVTLSCEQNLNHDAMYWYRQDPGQGLRLIYYSQIVNDFQKGDIAEGYSVSREKKESFPLTVTSAQKNPTAFYLCASSTLSRPQHFGDGTRLSIL.

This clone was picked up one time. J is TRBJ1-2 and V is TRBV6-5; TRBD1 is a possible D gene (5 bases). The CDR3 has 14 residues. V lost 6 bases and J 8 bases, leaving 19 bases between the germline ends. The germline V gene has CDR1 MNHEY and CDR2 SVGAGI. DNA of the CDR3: TGTGCCAGCAGGGGCGGGCGGGGCACTCACGGCTACACCTTC. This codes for CASRGGRGTHGYTF.

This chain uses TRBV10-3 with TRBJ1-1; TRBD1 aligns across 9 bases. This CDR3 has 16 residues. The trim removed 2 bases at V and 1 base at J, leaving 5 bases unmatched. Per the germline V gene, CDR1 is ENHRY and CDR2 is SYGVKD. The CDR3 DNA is TGTGCCATCAGTGAGCCTGAGGGACAGGGGAACACTGAAGCTTTCTTT. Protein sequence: CAISEPEGQGNTEAFF.

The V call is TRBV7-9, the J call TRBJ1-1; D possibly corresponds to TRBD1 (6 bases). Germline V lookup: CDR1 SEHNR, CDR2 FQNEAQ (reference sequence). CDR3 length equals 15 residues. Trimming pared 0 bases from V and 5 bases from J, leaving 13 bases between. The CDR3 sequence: CASSLAQGLETEAFF. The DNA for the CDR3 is TGTGCCAGCAGCTTAGCGCAGGGGCTTGAGACTGAAGCTTTCTTT.

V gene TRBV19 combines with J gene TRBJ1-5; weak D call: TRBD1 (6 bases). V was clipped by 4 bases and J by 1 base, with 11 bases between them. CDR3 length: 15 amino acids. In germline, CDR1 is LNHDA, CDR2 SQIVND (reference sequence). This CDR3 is CASSTQGLSNQPQHF. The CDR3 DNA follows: TGTGCCAGTAGTACGCAGGGGTTAAGCAATCAGCCCCAGCATTTT.

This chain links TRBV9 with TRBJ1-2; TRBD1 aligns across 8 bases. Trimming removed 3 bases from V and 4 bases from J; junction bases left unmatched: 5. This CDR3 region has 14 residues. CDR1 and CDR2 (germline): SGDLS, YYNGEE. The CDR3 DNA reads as TGTGCCAGCAGCGGACAGGGGCTAGTCTATGGCTACACCTTC. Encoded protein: CASSGQGLVYGYTF.

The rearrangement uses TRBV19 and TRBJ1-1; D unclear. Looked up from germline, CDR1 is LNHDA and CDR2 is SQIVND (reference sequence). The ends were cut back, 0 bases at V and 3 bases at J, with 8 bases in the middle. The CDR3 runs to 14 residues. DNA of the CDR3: TGTGCCAGTAGTATAGACCCGCGCGACACTGAAGCTTTCTTT. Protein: CASSIDPRDTEAFF.

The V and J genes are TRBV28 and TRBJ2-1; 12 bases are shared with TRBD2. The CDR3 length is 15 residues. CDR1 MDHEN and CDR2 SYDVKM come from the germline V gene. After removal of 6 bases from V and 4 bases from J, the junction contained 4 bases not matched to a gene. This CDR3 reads CASSSGLAGYNEQFF. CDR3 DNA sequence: TGTGCCAGCAGCTCCGGACTAGCGGGGTACAATGAGCAGTTCTTC.

In DNA form, the CDR3 reads TGTGCCAGTAGTCCTCCTCCAGGGATCTATGGCTACACCTTC. Amino acid sequence: CASSPPPGIYGYTF. This chain joins TRBV19 and TRBJ1-2; D possibly corresponds to TRBD1 (5 bases). The CDR3 consists of 14 residues. In germline, CDR1 is LNHDA, CDR2 SQIVND (reference sequence). V shed 5 bases and J shed 4 bases, with 14 bases lying between them.

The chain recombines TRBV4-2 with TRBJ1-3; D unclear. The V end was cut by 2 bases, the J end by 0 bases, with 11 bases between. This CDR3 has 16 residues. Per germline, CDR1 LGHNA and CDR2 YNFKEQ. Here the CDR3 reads CASSQSWKSSGNTIYF. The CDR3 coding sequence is TGTGCCAGCAGCCAAAGTTGGAAGAGCTCTGGAAACACCATATATTTT.

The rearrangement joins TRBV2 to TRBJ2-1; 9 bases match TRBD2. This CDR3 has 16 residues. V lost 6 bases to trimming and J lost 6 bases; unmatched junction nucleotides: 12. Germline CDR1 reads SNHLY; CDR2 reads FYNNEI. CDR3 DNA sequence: TGTGCCAGCAGCAGAGAAGGCGGGACTAGCTTCAATGAGCAGTTCTTC. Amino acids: CASSREGGTSFNEQFF.

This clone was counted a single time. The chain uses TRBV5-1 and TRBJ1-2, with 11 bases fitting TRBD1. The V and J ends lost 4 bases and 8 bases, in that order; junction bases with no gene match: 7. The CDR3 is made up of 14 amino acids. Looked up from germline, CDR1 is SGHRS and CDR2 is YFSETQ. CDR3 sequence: CASSTGTGGLGYTF. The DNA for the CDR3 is TGCGCCAGCAGCACCGGGACAGGGGGGTTAGGCTACACCTTC.

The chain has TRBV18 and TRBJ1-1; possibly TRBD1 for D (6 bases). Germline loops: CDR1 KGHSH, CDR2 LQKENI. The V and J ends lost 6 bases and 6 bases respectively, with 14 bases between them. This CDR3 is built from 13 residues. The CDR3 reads CASSSGQLAEAFF. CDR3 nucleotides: TGTGCCAGCTCTTCTGGACAGCTAGCTGAAGCTTTCTTT.